These 24 T cell receptor beta chains share one sample of origin, sequenced in a study of T-cell memory formation after mild COVID-19. TCRdb re-called the 5' RACE reads through MiXCR, storing one row per CDR3 protein. Of some 340,000 distinct CDR3 sequences in the sample, 10% to 15% are singletons; the top ten hold around a fifth. Sample: PBMCs or a T cell subset sorted from them (not recorded which). The receptors were gathered from a man between 18 and 29 years old who had mild COVID-19 (a few samples of this study predate the infection). Cell type and time point are not known.

V and J are TRBV2 and TRBJ2-5; D could derive from TRBD1 or TRBD2 (6 bases each). The CDR3 is 14 residues long. V was trimmed by 6 bases and J by 0 bases, leaving 11 bases between them. Germline CDR1 SNHLY, CDR2 FYNNEI. The CDR3 DNA reads TGTGCCAGCAGGGGGGGCAGGGACCAAGAGACCCAGTACTTC. It yields the protein CASRGGRDQETQYF.

V is TRBV7-2 and J is TRBJ2-3; 14 nucleotides match TRBD2. CDR1 SGHTA and CDR2 FQGNSA come from the germline V gene. With V trimmed by 5 bases and J by 5 bases, 6 bases remained unmatched. CDR3 length equals 16 residues. CDR3 amino acids: CASSTGLAGGQDTQYF. The CDR3 bases are TGTGCCAGCAGCACCGGACTAGCGGGGGGTCAAGATACGCAGTATTTT. The whole variable domain, filled in from reference TRBV7-2 and TRBJ2-3, reads GAGVSQSPSNKVTEKGKDVELRCDPISGHTALYWYRQSLGQGLEFLIYFQGNSAPDKSGLPSDRFSAERTGGSVSTLTIQRTQQEDSAVYLCASSTGLAGGQDTQYFGPGTRLTVL.

The V and J genes are TRBV14 and TRBJ2-7, with D perhaps being TRBD1 or TRBD2 (5 bases each). Trimming cost V 4 bases and J 0 bases, with 22 bases left between them. Per germline, CDR1 SGHDN and CDR2 FVKESK. The CDR3 covers 18 residues. The CDR3 DNA sequence: TGTGCCAGCAGCCCGAAACCGGGGCTGACAACCAGCTCCTACGAGCAGTACTTC. Translating gives CASSPKPGLTTSSYEQYF.

The genes are TRBV27 and TRBJ1-5; possibly TRBD1 for D (5 bases). The CDR3 is 15 amino acids. The germline V gene encodes CDR1 MNHEY and CDR2 SMNVEV (reference sequence). The V and J ends lost 4 bases and 5 bases respectively, with 15 bases between them. The CDR3 bases are TGTGCCAGCAGTTCCCGGACGGGGGTCGATCAGCCCCAGCATTTT. This codes for CASSSRTGVDQPQHF.

The chain has TRBV7-9 and TRBJ1-4; tentatively, D is TRBD1 (6 bases). Germline V gene data show CDR1 as SEHNR and CDR2 as FQNEAQ (reference sequence). The CDR3 totals 18 residues. V lost 5 bases and J 3 bases, leaving 22 bases between the germline ends. CDR3 region: CASSDPERGGFANEKLFF. CDR3 coding DNA: TGTGCCAGCAGCGATCCAGAGAGGGGGGGGTTCGCTAATGAAAAACTGTTTTTT.

The genes are TRBV7-9 and TRBJ2-3; weak D call: TRBD1 (6 bases). Germline V gene sequence: CDR1 SEHNR, CDR2 FQNEAQ (reference sequence). The ends were cut back, 5 bases at V and 2 bases at J, with 14 bases in the middle. There are 15 residues in the CDR3. CDR3: CASSASEGVTDTQYF. CDR3 DNA: TGTGCCAGCAGCGCCTCCGAGGGGGTCACAGATACGCAGTATTTT.

This clonotype has only one observation. The chain recombines TRBV4-1 with TRBJ2-1; D tentatively reads TRBD1 or TRBD2 (7 bases each). V was trimmed by 3 bases and J by 0 bases, leaving 27 bases between them. This CDR3 spans 21 amino acids. CDR1 is MGHRA and CDR2 is YSYEKL in the germline V gene. The chain's CDR3 is CASSHLGGSGGLLSSYNEQFF. Here the CDR3 DNA reads TGCGCCAGCAGCCATCTCGGGGGATCAGGGGGACTACTTTCCTCCTACAATGAGCAGTTCTTC.

Only a few counts were recorded for this clonotype. The chain employs TRBV5-1 and TRBJ2-5; D unresolved. The CDR3 extends over 15 amino acids. Germline CDR1 SGHRS, CDR2 YFSETQ. V was clipped by 1 base and J by 2 bases, with 12 bases between them. CDR3: CASSLTGAGQETQYF. The CDR3 DNA reads as TGCGCCAGCAGCTTGACTGGCGCTGGGCAAGAGACCCAGTACTTC.

This clonotype was counted a few times. The CDR3: CATSPRRERNQPQHF. In DNA, the CDR3 is TGTGCCACCAGCCCCCGCCGGGAGCGAAATCAGCCCCAGCATTTT. This sequence joins TRBV15 and TRBJ1-5, with unresolved D. Trimming stripped 5 bases from V and 4 bases from J, with 15 bases between. CDR1 and CDR2 from the germline V gene are LNHNV and YYDKDF (reference sequence). CDR3 length equals 15 residues.

This clonotype was recorded many times. The J gene is TRBJ1-5, the V gene TRBV25-1, with D perhaps TRBD1 (5 bases). CDR3 length: 14 residues. Trimming took off 2 bases at V and 2 bases at J, with 7 bases between the two ends. CDR1 and CDR2 from the germline V gene are MGHDK and SYGVNS. The chain's CDR3 is CASSEGRGNQPQHF. In nucleotides, the CDR3 is TGTGCCAGCAGTGAAGGCAGGGGCAATCAGCCCCAGCATTTT. The variable domain in full, completed from reference TRBV25-1 and TRBJ1-5, reads EADIYQTPRYLVIGTGKKITLECSQTMGHDKMYWYQQDPGMELHLIHYSYGVNSTEKGDLSSESTVSRIRTEHFPLTLESARPSHTSQYLCASSEGRGNQPQHFGDGTRLSIL.

This chain connects TRBV29-1 to TRBJ2-1, with D hard to call. This CDR3 region has 14 residues. Trimming left V 2 bases short and J 0 bases short, with 8 bases between. Germline CDR1 and CDR2: SQVTM and ANQGSEA. Here the CDR3 reads CSVELGSSYNEQFF. In nucleotides, the CDR3 is TGCAGCGTTGAACTTGGCAGCTCCTACAATGAGCAGTTCTTC.

This clonotype was observed a handful of times. The chain is built from TRBV2 and TRBJ1-5; D is possibly TRBD1 (5 bases). With 5 bases removed from V and 5 bases from J, the gap between germline ends came to 13 bases. Germline V CDR1 and CDR2: SNHLY, FYNNEI. This CDR3 has 14 amino acids. Here the CDR3 reads CASSPPDTYQPQHF. CDR3 DNA: TGTGCCAGCAGTCCTCCGGACACTTATCAGCCCCAGCATTTT.

CDR3 in DNA: TGTGCCAGCAGCGGTCACATCGATGAAAAACTGTTTTTT. Protein: CASSGHIDEKLFF. The rearrangement links TRBV7-9 to TRBJ1-4, with D uncertain. The ends were cut back, 5 bases at V and 6 bases at J, with 10 bases in the middle. Germline V lookup: CDR1 SEHNR, CDR2 FQNEAQ (reference sequence). The CDR3 length is 13 residues.

This clonotype was seen a handful of times. The chain combines TRBV11-2 with TRBJ1-1; 8 nucleotides match TRBD1. CDR3 size: 16 residues. The junction had 16 bases not matched to a gene; V was cut back by 3 bases and J by 10 bases. Germline values: CDR1 SGHAT, CDR2 FQNNGV. The CDR3 loop is CASSFASGTGLVGAFF. CDR3 DNA sequence: TGTGCCAGCAGCTTCGCATCCGGGACAGGATTAGTGGGAGCTTTCTTT.

This clonotype has a handful of counts. The chain recombines TRBV18 with TRBJ1-5, with a weak D call TRBD1 (5 bases). The CDR3 covers 16 residues. The V and J ends lost 2 bases and 6 bases respectively, with 17 bases between them. CDR1 KGHSH and CDR2 LQKENI come from the germline V gene. The CDR3 region is CASSPGQGGMVQPQHF. As DNA, the CDR3 is TGTGCCAGCTCACCAGGGCAGGGAGGGATGGTTCAGCCCCAGCATTTT.

Many counts were recorded for this clonotype. The chain recombines TRBV29-1 with TRBJ2-7; perhaps D is TRBD1 or TRBD2 (5 bases each). Germline V gene data show CDR1 as SQVTM and CDR2 as ANQGSEA. Trimming left V 6 bases short and J 5 bases short, with 17 bases between. The CDR3 is made up of 13 amino acids. CDR3 region: CSVAVSGPNEQYF. DNA of the CDR3: TGCAGCGTCGCTGTTTCGGGACCTAACGAGCAGTACTTC.

In its sample, this clonotype was seen many times. Written as DNA, the CDR3 is TGTGCCAGCAGCGCAACTAGCCTGAATGAGCAGTTCTTC. The encoded protein is CASSATSLNEQFF. This sequence joins TRBV3-1 and TRBJ2-1; D may be TRBD2 (6 bases). V lost 5 bases to trimming and J lost 7 bases, with 12 bases between them. Germline lookup yields CDR1 LGHDT and CDR2 YNNKEL (reference sequence). This CDR3 contains 13 residues.

J is TRBJ1-1 and V is TRBV5-1; 11 bases agree with TRBD1. Germline V lookup: CDR1 SGHRS, CDR2 YFSETQ. The V segment lost 5 bases and the J segment 10 bases; nucleotides outside the gene matches: 7. CDR3 length: 13 residues. CDR3 in amino acids: CASRSGTGGSAFF. CDR3 nucleotides: TGCGCCAGCAGATCCGGGACAGGGGGATCAGCTTTCTTT.

This clonotype was picked up a small number of times. J is TRBJ2-5 and V is TRBV21-1; the table's D call TRBD1 went unverified against the DNA. TRBV21-1 is deemed a pseudogene. The CDR3 has 14 amino acids. This CDR3 is CASSKGTGPETQYF. The CDR3 DNA reads as TGTGCCAGCAGCAAAGGGACGGGGCCAGAGACCCAGTACTTC.

In its sample, this clonotype was seen a few times. The CDR3 DNA follows: TGCAGCGTTGAAGCGGCGGGTAAACAAGAGACCCAGTACTTC. Translation: CSVEAAGKQETQYF. The chain recombines TRBV29-1 with TRBJ2-5; D is possibly TRBD2 (5 bases). Germline V gene lookup returns CDR1 SQVTM and CDR2 ANQGSEA. This CDR3 spans 14 amino acids. V was clipped by 1 base and J by 2 bases, with 11 bases between them. The full variable domain, its missing parts supplied by reference TRBV29-1 and TRBJ2-5, is SAVISQKPSRDICQRGTSLTIQCQVDSQVTMMFWYRQQPGQSLTLIATANQGSEATYESGFVIDKFPISRPNLTFSTLTVSNMSPEDSSIYLCSVEAAGKQETQYFGPGTRLLVL.

This clonotype has more than one count but fewer than ten. The chain recombines TRBV12-3 or TRBV12-4 with TRBJ1-2; TRBD1 is a possible D gene (5 bases). V lost 5 bases, J lost 0 bases, and 13 bases lay in between. The CDR3 consists of 15 residues. The CDR3 protein is CASSPLGGPNYGYTF. CDR3 nucleotides: TGTGCCAGCAGTCCCCTGGGGGGTCCTAACTATGGCTACACCTTC.

This clonotype was seen a few times. The chain combines TRBV27 with TRBJ2-3, with 11 positions matching TRBD2. Germline CDR1 and CDR2: MNHEY and SMNVEV (reference sequence). The CDR3 totals 16 residues. J was trimmed by 0 bases and V by 6 bases; bases with no gene match: 5. The CDR3 DNA is TGTGCCAGCAGCTTAGCGGGGGGGCCTAGCACAGATACGCAGTATTTT. This encodes CASSLAGGPSTDTQYF.

This clonotype turned up a few times. The chain employs TRBV18 and TRBJ2-7; D is perhaps TRBD1 or TRBD2 (5 bases each). The CDR3 sequence is 16 residues long. Germline CDR1 reads KGHSH; CDR2 reads LQKENI. V was clipped by 1 base and J by 2 bases, with 15 bases between them. The CDR3 here is CASSPRRQGAAYEQYV. The CDR3 nucleotides are TGTGCCAGCTCACCACGGAGGCAAGGGGCGGCCTACGAGCAGTACGTC.

The rearrangement links TRBV10-3 to TRBJ1-4; D ambiguous. V was cut by 0 bases and J by 7 bases, with 3 bases left in between. The CDR3 covers 12 residues. Germline V gene sequence: CDR1 ENHRY, CDR2 SYGVKD. The CDR3 DNA follows: TGTGCCATCAGTGAGTCGACTGAAAAACTGTTTTTT. Protein sequence: CAISESTEKLFF.